A selection of T cell receptor beta chains follows, all from one sample in a study of monozygotic twins with inflammatory bowel disease. TCRdb processed the 5' RACE reads again and assigns one entry to each CDR3 protein, with no DNA. The table lists approximately 400,000 distinct CDR3 sequences. Sequencing input: blood. The source is a human donor with ulcerative colitis or Crohn's disease, or a healthy co-twin of an affected twin (not recorded which). CDR3s include the opening cysteine and the closing phenylalanine or tryptophan.

TRBV13	TRBJ1-2	CASSSIFGDRVYGYTF
TRBV7-2	TRBJ1-6	CASSLGTVRNSPLHF
TRBV18	TRBJ2-5	CASSPRTNQETQYF
TRBV7-2	TRBJ1-2	CASSLRVGAGDGYTF
TRBV20-1	TRBJ2-2	CSATITNTGELFF
TRBV14	TRBJ2-7	CASSPETYPYEQYF
TRBV12-3/TRBV12-4	TRBJ2-2	CASSFLAGPPGAGELFF
TRBV3-1	TRBJ2-5	CASSQDSRGETQYF
TRBV18	TRBJ1-6	CASSEYTQGNNSPLHF
TRBV27	TRBJ2-3	CASSFVAGGTNTQYF
TRBV7-8	TRBJ2-1	CASSLLGEGRYNEQFF
TRBV20-1	TRBJ1-2	CSASRRWEISYGYTF
TRBV7-3	TRBJ2-1	CASSLTTSGLNNEQFF
TRBV7-2	TRBJ1-5	CASSSQGADQPQHF
TRBV7-9	TRBJ1-1	CASSLTTEPEAFF
TRBV7-2	TRBJ2-7	CASSLALAVYEQYF
TRBV5-1	TRBJ1-1	CASRVLASANTEAFF
TRBV7-2	TRBJ2-3	CASSLELPGDTQYF
TRBV19	TRBJ1-5	CASSIPGQRNQPQHF
TRBV27	TRBJ1-1	CASSFYSGWGTEAFF
TRBV5-1	TRBJ2-1	CASSSKLAGGDNEQFF
TRBV7-2	TRBJ2-3	CASRISGRSDTQYF
TRBV28	TRBJ2-3	CASLRGGWSTDTQYF
TRBV3-1	TRBJ1-2	CASSLPGTGVYGYTF
TRBV20-1	TRBJ1-6	CSATTGATINSPLHF
TRBV7-9	TRBJ2-7	CASSSLRGQPPYEQYF
TRBV28	TRBJ2-3	CASSPGVEDTQYF
TRBV3-1	TRBJ1-1	CASSQGNGNEAFF
TRBV9	TRBJ1-3	CASSTGRGNTIYF
TRBV14	TRBJ1-2	CASSPRTGLYGYTF
TRBV7-7	TRBJ2-5	CASSPVSKGWETQYF
TRBV14	TRBJ2-7	CASSQGGLPWEQYF
TRBV7-9	TRBJ2-1	CASSSLGEPNEQFF
TRBV18	TRBJ2-4	CASSPRAQGTNPNQYF
TRBV27	TRBJ2-3	CASSPLVEGTQYF
TRBV20-1	TRBJ2-1	CSARRGHNEQFF
TRBV10-3	TRBJ2-7	CAISAGTGGYEQYF
TRBV29-1	TRBJ2-1	CSVDPGQGANEQFF
TRBV12-3/TRBV12-4	TRBJ2-7	CASSLAGGRAYEQYF
TRBV10-3	TRBJ1-5	CAISEKGGGQPQHF
TRBV5-1	TRBJ2-7	CASSLVSGATLPYEQYF
TRBV6-6	TRBJ1-5	CASVLDGNQPQHF
TRBV25-1	TRBJ1-5	CASSEGGQGYQPQHF
TRBV28	TRBJ2-1	CASSLGGSAYNEQFF
TRBV5-1	TRBJ1-3	CASSSIGHLSSGNTIYF
TRBV18	TRBJ2-2	CASSPDRAGELFF
TRBV21-1	TRBJ2-1	CASSKAGGFGEQFF
TRBV5-1	TRBJ1-1	CASSYQGNTEAFF
TRBV7-2	TRBJ2-7	CASSSFGRDRETEQYF
TRBV7-9	TRBJ2-2	CASSLWMGLGHTGELFF
TRBV5-1	TRBJ2-2	CASSSSGQGSSGELFF
TRBV13	TRBJ1-3	CASSFAGRTGNTIYF
TRBV12-3/TRBV12-4	TRBJ2-1	CASRATSGNHEQFF
TRBV9	TRBJ2-1	CASSLRREASGSSEQFF
TRBV7-9	TRBJ1-1	CASSFYGTEAFF
TRBV5-1	TRBJ1-1	CASSGWGQTNTEAFF
TRBV5-4	TRBJ2-1	CASSLLDGTSGRGGSSYNEQFF
TRBV9	TRBJ1-2	CASSVESFPYGYTF
TRBV19	TRBJ1-2	CASRRDWNYGYTF